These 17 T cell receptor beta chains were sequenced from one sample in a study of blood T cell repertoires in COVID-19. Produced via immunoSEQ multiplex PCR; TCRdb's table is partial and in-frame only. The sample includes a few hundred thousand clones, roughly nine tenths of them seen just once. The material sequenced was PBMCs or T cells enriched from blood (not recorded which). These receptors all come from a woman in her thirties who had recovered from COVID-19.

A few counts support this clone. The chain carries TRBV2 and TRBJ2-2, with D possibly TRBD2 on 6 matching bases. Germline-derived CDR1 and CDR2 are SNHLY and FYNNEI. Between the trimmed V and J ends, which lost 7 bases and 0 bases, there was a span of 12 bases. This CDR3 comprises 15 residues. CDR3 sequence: CASKAGDSNTGELFF. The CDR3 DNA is TGTGCCAGCAAGGCCGGGGACTCGAACACCGGGGAGCTGTTTTTT.

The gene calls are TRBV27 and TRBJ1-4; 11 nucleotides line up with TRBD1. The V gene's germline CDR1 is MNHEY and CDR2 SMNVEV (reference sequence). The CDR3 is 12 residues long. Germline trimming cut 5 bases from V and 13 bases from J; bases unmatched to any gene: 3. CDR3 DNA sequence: TGTGCCAGCAGTATCGGACAGGGGGCACTGTTTTTT. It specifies CASSIGQGALFF.

The CDR3 is CASRGLAGGPAYEQYF. The CDR3 DNA reads TGTGCCAGCAGGGGACTAGCGGGAGGCCCCGCCTACGAGCAGTACTTC. The V call is TRBV2, the J call TRBJ2-7, with TRBD2 matching over 15 bases. The V gene's germline CDR1 is SNHLY and CDR2 FYNNEI. V was clipped by 6 bases and J by 2 bases; unmatched bases: 5. This CDR3 is 16 amino acids long.

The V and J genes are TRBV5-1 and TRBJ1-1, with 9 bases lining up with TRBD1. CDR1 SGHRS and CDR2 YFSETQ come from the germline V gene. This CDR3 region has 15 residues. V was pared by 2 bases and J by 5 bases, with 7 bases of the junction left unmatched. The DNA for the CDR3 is TGCGCCAGCAGCTTAGGACAGGGGAGAGGGACTGAAGCTTTCTTT. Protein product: CASSLGQGRGTEAFF.

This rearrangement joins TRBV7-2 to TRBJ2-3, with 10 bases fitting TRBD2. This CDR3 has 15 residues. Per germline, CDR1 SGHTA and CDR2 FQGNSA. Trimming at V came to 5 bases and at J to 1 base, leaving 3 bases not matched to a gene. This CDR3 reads CASSTSGIRTDTQYF. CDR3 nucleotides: TGTGCCAGCAGCACTAGCGGGATTCGCACAGATACGCAGTATTTT.

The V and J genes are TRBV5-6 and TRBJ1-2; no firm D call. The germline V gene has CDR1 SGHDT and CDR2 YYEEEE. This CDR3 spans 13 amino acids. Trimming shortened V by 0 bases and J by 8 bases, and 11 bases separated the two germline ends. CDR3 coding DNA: TGTGCCAGCAGCTTGGGACGAGGTTTGGGCTACACCTTC. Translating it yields CASSLGRGLGYTF. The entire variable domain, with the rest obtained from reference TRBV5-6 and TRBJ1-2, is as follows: DAGVTQSPTHLIKTRGQQVTLRCSPKSGHDTVSWYQQALGQGPQFIFQYYEEEERQRGNFPDRFSGHQFPNYSSELNVNALLLGDSALYLCASSLGRGLGYTFGSGTRLTVV.

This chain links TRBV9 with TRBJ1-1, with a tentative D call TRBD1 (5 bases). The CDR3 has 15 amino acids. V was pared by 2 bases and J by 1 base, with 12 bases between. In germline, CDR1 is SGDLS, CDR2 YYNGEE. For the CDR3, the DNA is TGTGCCAGCAGCGTGGAGGGGTATGGGAACACTGAAGCTTTCTTT. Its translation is CASSVEGYGNTEAFF. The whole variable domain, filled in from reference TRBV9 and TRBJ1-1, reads DSGVTQTPKHLITATGQRVTLRCSPRSGDLSVYWYQQSLDQGLQFLIQYYNGEERAKGNILERFSAQQFPDLHSELNLSSLELGDSALYFCASSVEGYGNTEAFFGQGTRLTVV.

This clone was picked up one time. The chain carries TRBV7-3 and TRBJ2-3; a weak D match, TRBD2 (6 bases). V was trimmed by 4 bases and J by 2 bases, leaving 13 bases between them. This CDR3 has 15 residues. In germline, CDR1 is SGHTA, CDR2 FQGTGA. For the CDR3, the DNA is TGTGCCAGCAGCTCTGGTAGCGGAGACACAGATACGCAGTATTTT. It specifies CASSSGSGDTDTQYF.

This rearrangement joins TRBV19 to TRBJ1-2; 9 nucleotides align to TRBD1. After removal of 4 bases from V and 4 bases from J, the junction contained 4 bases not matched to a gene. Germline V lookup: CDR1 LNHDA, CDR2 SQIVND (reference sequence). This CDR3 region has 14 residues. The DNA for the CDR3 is TGTGCCAGTAGTACGCGGGACAGGGTCTATGGCTACACCTTC. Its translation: CASSTRDRVYGYTF.

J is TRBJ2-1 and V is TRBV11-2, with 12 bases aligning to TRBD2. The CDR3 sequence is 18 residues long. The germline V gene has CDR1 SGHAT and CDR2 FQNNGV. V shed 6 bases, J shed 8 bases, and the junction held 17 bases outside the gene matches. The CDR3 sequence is CASSRPRGLAGMSDEQFF. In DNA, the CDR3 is TGTGCCAGCAGTCGCCCTCGGGGACTAGCGGGCATGAGCGATGAGCAGTTCTTC.

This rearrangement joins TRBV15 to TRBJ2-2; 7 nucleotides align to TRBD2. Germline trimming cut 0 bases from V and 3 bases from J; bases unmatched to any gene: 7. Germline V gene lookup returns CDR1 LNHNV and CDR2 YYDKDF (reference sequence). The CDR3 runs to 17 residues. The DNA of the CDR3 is TGTGCCACCAGCAGAGATTGGTCGGGGGGTGACACCGGGGAGCTGTTTTTT. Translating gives CATSRDWSGGDTGELFF.

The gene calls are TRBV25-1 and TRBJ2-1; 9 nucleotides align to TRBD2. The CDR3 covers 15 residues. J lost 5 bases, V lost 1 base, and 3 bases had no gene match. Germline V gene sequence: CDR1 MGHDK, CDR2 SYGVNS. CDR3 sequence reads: CASSELAGVNNEQFF. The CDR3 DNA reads TGTGCCAGCAGTGAATTAGCGGGAGTAAACAATGAGCAGTTCTTC.

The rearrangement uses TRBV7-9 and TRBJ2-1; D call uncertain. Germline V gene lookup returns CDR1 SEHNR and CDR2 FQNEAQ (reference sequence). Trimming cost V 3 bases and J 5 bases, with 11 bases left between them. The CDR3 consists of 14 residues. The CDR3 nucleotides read TGTGCCAGCAGCTTTAAACAAAAAGACAATGAGCAGTTCTTC. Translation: CASSFKQKDNEQFF.

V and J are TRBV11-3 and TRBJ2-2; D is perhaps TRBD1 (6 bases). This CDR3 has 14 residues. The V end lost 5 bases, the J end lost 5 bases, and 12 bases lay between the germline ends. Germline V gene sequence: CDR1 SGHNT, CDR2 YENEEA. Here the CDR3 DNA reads TGTGCCAGCAGCCCCGGGACAATGACCGGGGAGCTGTTTTTT. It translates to CASSPGTMTGELFF.

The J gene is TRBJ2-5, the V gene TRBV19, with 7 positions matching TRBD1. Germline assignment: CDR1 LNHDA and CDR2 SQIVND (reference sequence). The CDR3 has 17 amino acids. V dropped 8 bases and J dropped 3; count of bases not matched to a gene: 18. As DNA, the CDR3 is TGTGCCAGTTCTAAATCTTCTAACCGGGACAGAGAAGAGACCCAGTACTTC. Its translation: CASSKSSNRDREETQYF. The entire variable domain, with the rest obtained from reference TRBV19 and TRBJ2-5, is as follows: DGGITQSPKYLFRKEGQNVTLSCEQNLNHDAMYWYRQDPGQGLRLIYYSQIVNDFQKGDIAEGYSVSREKKESFPLTVTSAQKNPTAFYLCASSKSSNRDREETQYFGPGTRLLVL.

The CDR3 spells CASSEQGAGTEAFF. The CDR3 DNA sequence: TGTGCCAGCAGTGAACAGGGGGCTGGCACTGAAGCTTTCTTT. The V call is TRBV2, the J call TRBJ1-1; 8 positions match TRBD1. The germline gives CDR1 SNHLY, CDR2 FYNNEI. The CDR3 is 14 residues long. J lost 4 bases, V lost 2 bases, and 3 bases had no gene match.

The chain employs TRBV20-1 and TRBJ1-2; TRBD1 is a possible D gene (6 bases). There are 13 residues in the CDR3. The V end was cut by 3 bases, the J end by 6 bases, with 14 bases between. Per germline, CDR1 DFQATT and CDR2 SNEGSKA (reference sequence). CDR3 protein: CSASLQGYDGYTF. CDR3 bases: TGCAGTGCTAGTCTACAGGGTTACGATGGCTACACCTTC.